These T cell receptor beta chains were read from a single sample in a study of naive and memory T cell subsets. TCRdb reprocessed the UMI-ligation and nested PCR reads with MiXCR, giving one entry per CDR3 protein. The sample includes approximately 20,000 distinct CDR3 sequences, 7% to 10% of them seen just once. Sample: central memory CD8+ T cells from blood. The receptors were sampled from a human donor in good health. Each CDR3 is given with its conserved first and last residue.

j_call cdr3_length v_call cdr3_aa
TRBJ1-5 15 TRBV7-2 CASSLDFYSNQPQHF
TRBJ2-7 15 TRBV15 CATSVKTGGSYEQYF
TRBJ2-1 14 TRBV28 CASSLSEAYNEQFF
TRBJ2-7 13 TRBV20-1 CSARQELRYEQYF
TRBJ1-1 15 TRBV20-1 CSARDGQQGHTEAFF
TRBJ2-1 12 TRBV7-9 CASSPGAGEQFF
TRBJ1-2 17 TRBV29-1 CSVEDSAGVPTFYGYTF
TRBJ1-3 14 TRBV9 CASSLDRERNTIYF
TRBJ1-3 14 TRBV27 CASSPHQGRDTIYF
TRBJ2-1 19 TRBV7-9 CASSSSGTGGTFAYNEQFF
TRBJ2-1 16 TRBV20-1 CSARNPPSGGDNEQFF
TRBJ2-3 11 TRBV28 CASSGRDTQYF
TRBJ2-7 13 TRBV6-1 CASTPAEAYEQYF
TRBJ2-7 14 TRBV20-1 CSARDPSGSYEQYF